This entry features one TCR beta chain sequence. Original analysis: Nucleated cell number was recorded as an estimate derived from reference gene primer amplification. Repertoires were generated with immunoSEQ multiplex PCR, while TCRdb's copy carries only in-frame clones and drops some. V and J calls and clone size follow that table, whereas D and trimming were derived from the DNA. The repertoire holds some 200,000 clones, with 75% to 95% as singletons. Germline loops: CDR1 LNHDA, CDR2 SQIVND (reference sequence). The CDR3 has 15 residues. Trimming shortened V by 7 bases and J by 1 base, and 14 bases separated the two germline ends. This sample was included in a study of blood T cell repertoires in COVID-19. Study at large: T cells, B-cell-depleted T cells, or PBMCs supplied cDNA or gDNA.

The clonotype originates from a man between 45 and 60 years old with acute or convalescent COVID-19. The V gene is TRBV19, the J gene TRBJ1-5; D is ambiguous. The sequenced sample was peripheral blood. The CDR3 DNA is TGTGCCAGTACCATTGGGGAGAGGAGCAATCAGCCCCAGCATTTT. It encodes CASTIGERSNQPQHF. The full variable domain, completed using reference TRBV19 and TRBJ1-5, is DGGITQSPKYLFRKEGQNVTLSCEQNLNHDAMYWYRQDPGQGLRLIYYSQIVNDFQKGDIAEGYSVSREKKESFPLTVTSAQKNPTAFYLCASTIGERSNQPQHFGDGTRLSIL.